This T cell receptor (beta chain) was recovered during a study of Ad26.COV2.S vaccination and SARS-CoV-2 variants. Overall study: Intramuscular Ad26.COV2.S doses were given once or twice, 56 days apart.

From germline, CDR1 is MDHEN and CDR2 SYDVKM. The CDR3 has 16 residues. V lost 5 bases, J lost 0 bases, and 5 bases stayed unmatched. The method was immunoSEQ multiplex PCR; TCRdb's version includes in-frame clones alone and lacks a portion of them. The data contain over 400,000 clones, around 91% of them singletons. Treatment here: approximately 18 received Ad26.COV2.S at low or high dose, single or two shots; about five received placebo; per-sample allocation not given. The samples date from day 63 after the first vaccine or placebo injection. Based in Boston, the donor was an adult of 18-55 years. Turning to this clone: Its specificity is not known.

Study-wide results and limits: Non-spike TCR breadth showed similarity between vaccine and placebo recipients. Spike-specific TCR breadth was greater in vaccine than placebo recipients.

The V and J genes are TRBV28 and TRBJ2-3; TRBD2 agrees at 10 bases. This specimen was peripheral blood, taken in a trial of Ad26.COV2.S vaccine versus placebo. This TCR derives from a person aged 18-60 years who received the Ad26.COV2.S COVID-19 vaccine or a placebo. The CDR3 spells CASSPRTSGSTDTQYF. The CDR3 nucleotides are TGTGCCAGCAGTCCGAGGACTAGCGGTAGCACAGATACGCAGTATTTT. Based on the CDR3 plus reference TRBV28 and TRBJ2-3, the full variable domain is DVKVTQSSRYLVKRTGEKVFLECVQDMDHENMFWYRQDPGLGLRLIYFSYDVKMKEKGDIPEGYSVSREKKERFSLILESASTNQTSMYLCASSPRTSGSTDTQYFGPGTRLTVL.